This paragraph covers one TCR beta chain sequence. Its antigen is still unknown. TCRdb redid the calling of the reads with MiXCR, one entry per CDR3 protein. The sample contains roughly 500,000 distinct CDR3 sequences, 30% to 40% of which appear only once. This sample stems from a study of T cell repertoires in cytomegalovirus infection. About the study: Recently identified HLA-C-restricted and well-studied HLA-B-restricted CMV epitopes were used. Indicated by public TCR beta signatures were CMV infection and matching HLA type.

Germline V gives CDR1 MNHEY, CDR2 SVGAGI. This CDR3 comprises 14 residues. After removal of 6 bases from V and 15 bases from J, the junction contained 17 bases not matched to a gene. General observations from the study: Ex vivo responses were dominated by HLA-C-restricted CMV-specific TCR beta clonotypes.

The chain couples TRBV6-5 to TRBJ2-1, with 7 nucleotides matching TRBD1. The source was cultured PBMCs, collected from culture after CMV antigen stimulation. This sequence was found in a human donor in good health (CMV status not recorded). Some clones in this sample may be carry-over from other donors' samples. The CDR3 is CASSLSVEGDRLFF. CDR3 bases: TGTGCCAGCAGCCTATCGGTAGAAGGGGACAGACTGTTCTTC.